The sequence of this T cell receptor (beta chain) was determined in a study of control samples from healthy donors and cancer patients. Germline V gene sequence: CDR1 LGHNA, CDR2 YNFKEQ. The CDR3 is 15 residues long. Between the trimmed V and J ends, which lost 5 bases and 0 bases, there was a span of 13 bases. The table came from immunoSEQ multiplex PCR; TCRdb's copy has only in-frame clones and leaves some out. The sample has some 150,000 clones, over 90% seen once. The sample comprised blood. The rearrangement links TRBV4-2 to TRBJ2-5; D is possibly TRBD2 (5 bases). The TCR originated in a woman aged 25 to 39 in good health. The CDR3 is CASSKRVRDQETQYF. As DNA, the CDR3 is TGTGCCAGCAGCAAAAGGGTGCGGGACCAAGAGACCCAGTACTTC.